The source of this T cell receptor (beta chain) is a study of T cell responses to AZD1222 COVID-19 vaccine. Study results and limitations: Rises in breadth and depth of Spike-specific TCRs came after two AZD1222 doses.

Here immunoSEQ multiplex PCR was the method, and the copy in TCRdb shows in-frame clones only, minus some. In the table there are over 85,000 clones, around nine tenths of which are singletons. Worth noting for this clone: Its target is unknown.

The sequencing here drew on peripheral blood, taken on day 0 of AZD1222 vaccination. The receptor's source is an adult in good health.

CDR3 bases: TGTGCCAGCACTGGACATAAGGCGACGGCCCAGTACTTC. Translated, it gives CASTGHKATAQYF. This chain uses TRBV6-5 with TRBJ2-5, with D perhaps matching TRBD1 (5 bases). CDR3 length equals 13 residues. The V gene's germline CDR1 is MNHEY and CDR2 SVGAGI. Trimming took off 7 bases at V and 9 bases at J, with 18 bases between the two ends.